This T cell receptor (beta chain) was identified in a study of beta chain features in type 1 diabetes. Whole-study results and caveats: Across all four CD4+ subsets, people with type 1 diabetes showed modestly shorter TCRB CDR3s.

The table lists this clone with a few counts. The antigen remains unidentified. Expressed TCRB transcripts were sequenced after all isolated RNA was converted to cDNA. TCRdb's copy holds only in-frame clones and misses some; the assay was immunoSEQ multiplex PCR. The table has around 650,000 clones, 12% seen once. The V end was cut by 4 bases, the J end by 4 bases, with 2 bases between. The CDR3 runs 12 residues. Germline V gene sequence: CDR1 LGHNA, CDR2 YNFKEQ. This TCR was recovered from a young man with type 1 diabetes. The J gene is TRBJ2-6, the V gene TRBV4-2; D uncertain. The sample consisted of naive CD4+ T cells from blood. The CDR3 DNA is TGTGCCAGCAGCCCAGGGGCCAACGTCCTGACTTTC. This encodes CASSPGANVLTF.